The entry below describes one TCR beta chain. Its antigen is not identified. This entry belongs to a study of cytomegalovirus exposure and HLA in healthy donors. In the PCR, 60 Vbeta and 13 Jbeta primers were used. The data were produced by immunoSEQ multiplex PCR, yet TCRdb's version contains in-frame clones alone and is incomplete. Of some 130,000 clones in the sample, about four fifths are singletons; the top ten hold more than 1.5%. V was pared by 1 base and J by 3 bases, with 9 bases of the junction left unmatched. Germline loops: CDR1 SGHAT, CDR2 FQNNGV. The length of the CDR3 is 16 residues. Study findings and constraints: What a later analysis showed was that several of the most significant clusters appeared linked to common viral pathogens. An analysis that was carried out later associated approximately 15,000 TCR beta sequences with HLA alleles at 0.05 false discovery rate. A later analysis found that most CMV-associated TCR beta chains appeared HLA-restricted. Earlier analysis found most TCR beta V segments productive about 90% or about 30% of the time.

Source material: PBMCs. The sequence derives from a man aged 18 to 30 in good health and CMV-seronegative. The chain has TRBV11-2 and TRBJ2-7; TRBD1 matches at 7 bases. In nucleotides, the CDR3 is TGTGCCAGCAGCTTAGCCTCTGGCCCAGGGGGCTACGAGCAGTACTTC. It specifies CASSLASGPGGYEQYF.